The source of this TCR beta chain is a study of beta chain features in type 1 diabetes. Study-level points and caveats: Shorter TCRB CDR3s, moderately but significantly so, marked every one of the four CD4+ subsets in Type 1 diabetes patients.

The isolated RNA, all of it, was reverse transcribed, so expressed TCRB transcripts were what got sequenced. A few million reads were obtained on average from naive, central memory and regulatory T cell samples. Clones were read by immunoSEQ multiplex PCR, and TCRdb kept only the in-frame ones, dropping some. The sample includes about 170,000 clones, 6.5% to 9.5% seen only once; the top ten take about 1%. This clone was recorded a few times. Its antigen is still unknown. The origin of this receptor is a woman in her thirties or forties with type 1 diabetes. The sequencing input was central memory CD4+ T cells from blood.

CDR3 region: CASSGSRESETQYF. CDR3 nucleotides: TGCGCCAGCAGCGGGTCCAGGGAATCGGAGACCCAGTACTTC. The chain employs TRBV5-1 and TRBJ2-5; a possible D gene is TRBD1 (5 bases). The CDR3 extends over 14 amino acids. Germline V gene sequence: CDR1 SGHRS, CDR2 YFSETQ. V was cut by 4 bases and J by 5 bases, with 15 bases left in between.